One and the same sample provided the 15 T cell receptor beta chains below, sequenced in a study of cytomegalovirus exposure and HLA in healthy donors. PCR primers comprised 60 Vbeta and 13 Jbeta primers. Libraries were prepared by immunoSEQ multiplex PCR; TCRdb keeps only in-frame clonotypes and omits some of them. The data hold 100,000 to 150,000 clones, with 70% to 80% observed a single time. Source material: PBMCs. The receptors come from a woman aged 55 to 70 in good health and CMV-seronegative.

V gene TRBV25-1 combines with J gene TRBJ2-1; D uncertain. The CDR3 covers 12 residues. V shed 1 base and J shed 9 bases, with 7 bases lying between them. CDR1 is MGHDK, CDR2 SYGVNS, per germline. This CDR3 reads CASSEFRGEQFF. The CDR3 DNA is TGTGCCAGCAGTGAATTCCGAGGTGAGCAGTTCTTC.

The chain joins TRBV2 to TRBJ2-3, with D uncertain. The V gene's germline CDR1 is SNHLY and CDR2 FYNNEI. The V end was cut by 0 bases, the J end by 6 bases, with 4 bases between. The CDR3 loop spans 12 amino acids. As DNA, the CDR3 is TGTGCCAGCAGTGAAGCGCGTGATACGCAGTATTTT. Translation: CASSEARDTQYF. Variable domain in full (rest from reference TRBV2 and TRBJ2-3): EPEVTQTPSHQVTQMGQEVILRCVPISNHLYFYWYRQILGQKVEFLVSFYNNEISEKSEIFDDQFSVERPDGSNFTLKIRSTKLEDSAMYFCASSEARDTQYFGPGTRLTVL.

The chain combines TRBV18 with TRBJ1-1; no reliable D call. The CDR3 length is 13 residues. CDR1 and CDR2 (germline): KGHSH, LQKENI. Trimming cost V 3 bases and J 3 bases, with 8 bases left between them. The CDR3 sequence: CASSPNRDTEAFF. CDR3 nucleotides: TGTGCCAGCTCACCTAACAGAGACACTGAAGCTTTCTTT.

The chain joins TRBV28 to TRBJ2-7; the match to TRBD2 covers 7 bases. With V trimmed by 3 bases and J by 4 bases, 9 bases remained unmatched. The CDR3 length is 15 residues. Per germline, CDR1 MDHEN and CDR2 SYDVKM. The CDR3 sequence: CASSFAGVKSYEQYF. The CDR3 DNA reads TGTGCCAGCAGTTTCGCGGGGGTAAAAAGTTACGAGCAGTACTTC.

The chain uses TRBV28 and TRBJ2-7; D is possibly TRBD1 (5 bases). The length of the CDR3 is 14 residues. Trimming stripped 2 bases from V and 3 bases from J, with 11 bases between. The germline V gene encodes CDR1 MDHEN and CDR2 SYDVKM. The chain's CDR3 is CASSLMGRDYEQYF. The CDR3 coding sequence is TGTGCCAGCAGTTTAATGGGCAGGGACTACGAGCAGTACTTC.

The V gene is TRBV6-5, the J gene TRBJ2-5, with 8 bases that match TRBD1. The DNA matches TRBJ2-7 better at its end, which makes the J call doubtful. CDR3 length: 15 residues. CDR1 and CDR2 from the germline V gene are MNHEY and SVGAGI. The CDR3 region has the DNA TGTGCCAGCAGGCGACAGGGGATGGGAGGCGACGAGCAGTACTTC. Translation gives CASRRQGMGGDEQYF.

This chain joins TRBV4-1 and TRBJ2-5; a weak D match, TRBD2 (6 bases). CDR3 length: 16 residues. Trimming shortened V by 1 base and J by 1 base, and 13 bases separated the two germline ends. Per germline, CDR1 MGHRA and CDR2 YSYEKL. CDR3 bases: TGCGCCAGCAGCCAAGTGGGTACGGGACTCCAAGAGACCCAGTACTTC. Translation: CASSQVGTGLQETQYF.

This chain uses TRBV7-2 with TRBJ1-4; D is unresolved. Trimming left V 5 bases short and J 4 bases short, with 14 bases between. Germline V lookup: CDR1 SGHTA, CDR2 FQGNSA. The CDR3 sequence is 15 residues long. DNA for the CDR3: TGTGCCAGCAGCCCGGAGGTGTCGCGTAATGAAAAACTGTTTTTT. Its translation is CASSPEVSRNEKLFF. The full variable domain, with the rest looked up from reference TRBV7-2 and TRBJ1-4, is GAGVSQSPSNKVTEKGKDVELRCDPISGHTALYWYRQSLGQGLEFLIYFQGNSAPDKSGLPSDRFSAERTGGSVSTLTIQRTQQEDSAVYLCASSPEVSRNEKLFFGSGTQLSVL.

The CDR3 loop is CASSTLGTGNEKLFF. The CDR3 DNA sequence: TGTGCCAGCAGCACACTCGGGACAGGGAATGAAAAACTGTTTTTT. The chain is built from TRBV7-2 and TRBJ1-4, with TRBD1 identical over 9 bases. Trimming removed 5 bases from V and 5 bases from J; junction bases left unmatched: 6. Germline V gene lookup returns CDR1 SGHTA and CDR2 FQGNSA. CDR3 length equals 15 residues.

The genes are TRBV5-1 and TRBJ2-2, with TRBD2 identical over 10 bases. V was pared by 4 bases and J by 6 bases, with 6 bases of the junction left unmatched. Looked up from germline, CDR1 is SGHRS and CDR2 is YFSETQ. The CDR3 extends over 15 amino acids. The CDR3 here is CASSQAGGPSGELFF. The CDR3 nucleotides are TGCGCCAGCAGCCAAGCGGGGGGGCCCTCCGGGGAGCTGTTTTTT.

This chain joins TRBV4-1 and TRBJ1-4; D is uncertain. The V gene lost 2 bases and the J gene lost 4 bases, with 20 bases spanning the gap. The CDR3 has 18 amino acids. Germline CDR1 is MGHRA and CDR2 is YSYEKL. The CDR3 reads CASSQPTSNRPNNEKLFF. DNA for the CDR3: TGCGCCAGCAGCCAACCTACAAGTAACAGACCAAATAATGAAAAACTGTTTTTT.

This chain joins TRBV25-1 and TRBJ1-3; the D gene is possibly TRBD1 (6 bases). This CDR3 comprises 16 residues. The germline CDR1 and CDR2 sequences are MGHDK and SYGVNS. Trimming removed 8 bases from V and 0 bases from J, with 17 bases in between. DNA of the CDR3: TGTGCCAGCGCCTCCGGGGGGGGCCTCTCTGGAAACACCATATATTTT. Its translation: CASASGGGLSGNTIYF.

The CDR3 loop reads CARPPRQGYDYEQYF. The CDR3 DNA reads TGTGCCAGACCGCCTAGACAGGGGTACGACTACGAGCAGTACTTC. The genes are TRBV5-6 and TRBJ2-7, with 8 bases that match TRBD1. CDR1 is SGHDT and CDR2 is YYEEEE in the germline V gene. Trimming removed 8 bases from V and 3 bases from J; junction bases left unmatched: 13. CDR3 length: 15 amino acids.

The V and J genes are TRBV28 and TRBJ2-5; D ambiguous. Germline V lookup: CDR1 MDHEN, CDR2 SYDVKM. The CDR3 is made up of 15 amino acids. Deletions cut 6 bases from V and 2 bases from J, with 16 bases between. In DNA form, the CDR3 reads TGTGCCAGCAGCGGCATTATGAACAGTCAAGAGACCCAGTACTTC. The encoded protein is CASSGIMNSQETQYF. The full variable domain, rest sourced from reference TRBV28 and TRBJ2-5, is DVKVTQSSRYLVKRTGEKVFLECVQDMDHENMFWYRQDPGLGLRLIYFSYDVKMKEKGDIPEGYSVSREKKERFSLILESASTNQTSMYLCASSGIMNSQETQYFGPGTRLLVL.

The J gene is TRBJ2-7, the V gene TRBV19, with D hard to call. Trimming stripped 5 bases from V and 3 bases from J, with 14 bases between. The CDR3 covers 14 residues. Germline CDR1 LNHDA, CDR2 SQIVND (reference sequence). CDR3 region: CASSPAGAFYEQYF. Written as DNA, the CDR3 is TGTGCCAGTAGTCCGGCAGGCGCCTTCTACGAGCAGTACTTC.